This entry concerns a single T cell receptor (beta chain). What antigen it recognizes has not been identified. Libraries were made using 5' RACE. Each TCR library was prepared from around 3.5 ug of total RNA. cDNA was synthesized with SMARTScribe reverse transcriptase in eight separate reactions per sample. Unique molecular identifiers containing a 6-nucleotide sample barcode were introduced through template switching during cDNA synthesis. Amplification of TCRalpha and TCRbeta cDNA involved two nested PCRs of around 16 and 10 cycles, and each PCR was followed by bead purification. Before amplification, the cDNA was treated with uracil DNA-glycosylase and purified using the QIAquick PCR purification kit. The second PCR added Illumina TruSeq-compatible adapters along with sample-specific barcodes. Library quality and concentration were assessed using TapeStation and Qubit, and 5 ng of each library was pooled. Sequencing of the pooled libraries was done on an Illumina HiSeq2500 single-index Rapid Run using custom sequencing primers and 2 x 100 bp reads. Per the authors' processing: UMI-based consensus assembly with MiGEC version 1.2.6 was used to correct PCR and sequencing errors. MiXCR version 2.1.1 was used for V(D)J alignment, clonotype assembly and CDR3 extraction. To normalise gene usage, clonotype sharing and MAIT/NKT TCR abundance, the top 1000, 10 000 and 20 000 clonotypes in each sample were analysed. After downsampling to 27 000 UMIs, diversity was calculated as the inverse Simpson index using the vegan R package. Paired Mann-Whitney U tests were applied to discordant twin pairs, and Benjamini-Hochberg correction was used for multiple testing. TCRdb reprocessed the raw reads; every CDR3 protein sequence is a single record, and DNA is not supplied. Here the V and J calls rest on TCRdb's processing, not on the authors' analysis. This sample's records show about 210,000 distinct CDR3 sequences. 1.6% of the sample belongs to the ten largest clones.

The data stem from a study of monozygotic twins with inflammatory bowel disease (dated by TCRdb to about 2019). The study in broad terms: In total, approximately 28 monozygotic twin pairs made up the full study: 19 Danish pairs, all IBD-discordant, plus nine German pairs, of which four were IBD-concordant and five were IBD-discordant. Within discordant pairs, disease-associated traits were sought mainly by comparing IBD patients with their genetically identical healthy co-twins. Each individual had, on average, about 151 000 unique TCRalpha sequences and 181 000 unique TCRbeta sequences available for analysis.

From each donor, an approximately 2.5 ml peripheral blood sample was collected into PAXgene tubes and kept at -80 degrees C. Without any T cell sorting, total RNA was extracted from whole blood using the PAXgene blood miRNA kit on an automated QIAcube. Peripheral blood from monozygotic twin pairs concordant or discordant for inflammatory bowel disease was subjected to deep TCRalpha and TCRbeta repertoire profiling with unique molecular barcoding. Smoking habits were recorded for all twin pairs, and each individual was classified as a current, former or never smoker. Overall results and qualifications from the work: Concordant and discordant twins showed no difference in repertoire similarity, possibly because of limited statistical power. Background noise and inter-individual variability may have been introduced into the repertoires by the differing immunosuppressive treatments among patients. Distinction between different T cell subtypes could not be achieved in the analysis. The results gave no support for a single strong signal or clonotype linked to IBD. Measured by the inverse Simpson index, TCRbeta repertoire diversity was lower in IBD patients than in their healthy co-twins. Compared with healthy twins, IBD patients shared fewer clonotypes with other individuals, and the difference was most pronounced in patients with signs of disease activity.

The germline V gene provides CDR1 SGHDT and CDR2 YYEEEE. The CDR3, cysteine through phenylalanine, is 13 amino acids long. The protein alone is recorded here. The chain was built from TRBV5-6 and TRBJ2-3. What was sequenced was blood. The receptor's source is a human donor with ulcerative colitis or Crohn's disease, or a healthy co-twin of an affected twin (not recorded which). This receptor has the CDR3 CASRFDHTDTQYF.